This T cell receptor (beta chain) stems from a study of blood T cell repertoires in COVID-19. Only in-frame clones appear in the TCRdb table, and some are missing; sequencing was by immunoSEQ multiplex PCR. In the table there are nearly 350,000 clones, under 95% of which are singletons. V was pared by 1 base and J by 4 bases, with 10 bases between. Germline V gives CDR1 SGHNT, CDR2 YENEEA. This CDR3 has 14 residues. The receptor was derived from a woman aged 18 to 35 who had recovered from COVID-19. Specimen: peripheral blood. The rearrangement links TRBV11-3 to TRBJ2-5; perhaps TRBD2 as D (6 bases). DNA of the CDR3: TGTGCCAGCAGCTTAGTGGGTAGCGGAGAGACCCAGTACTTC. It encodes CASSLVGSGETQYF.